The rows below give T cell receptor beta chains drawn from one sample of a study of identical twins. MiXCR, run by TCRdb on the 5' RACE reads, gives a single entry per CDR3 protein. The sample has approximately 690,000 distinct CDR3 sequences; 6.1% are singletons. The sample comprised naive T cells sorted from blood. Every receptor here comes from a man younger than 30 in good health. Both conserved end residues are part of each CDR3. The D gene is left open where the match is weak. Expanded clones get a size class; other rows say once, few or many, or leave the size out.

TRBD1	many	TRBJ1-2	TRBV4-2	TGTGCCAGCAGCCAAGATACAGGGGGGGACTATGGCTACACCTTC	CASSQDTGGDYGYTF
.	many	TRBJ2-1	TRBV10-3	TGTGCCATCATGGACGGATACAATGAGCAGTTCTTC	CAIMDGYNEQFF
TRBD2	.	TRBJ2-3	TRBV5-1	TGCGCCAGCAGCTTGGTTGGACTAGCGAGGGCAGATACGCAGTATTTT	CASSLVGLARADTQYF
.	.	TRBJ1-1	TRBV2	TGTGCCAGCAGTGAAAGTGGGGAGGGCAGCACTGAAGCTTTCTTT	CASSESGEGSTEAFF
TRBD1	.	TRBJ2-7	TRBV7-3	TGTGCCAGCAGCTTTGAGGGACAGTCGCGGGAGCAGTACTTC	CASSFEGQSREQYF
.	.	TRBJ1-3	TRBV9	TGTGCCAGCAGCGTCGGAAACACCATATATTTT	CASSVGNTIYF
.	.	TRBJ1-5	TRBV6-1	TGTGCCAGCAGTGGAAAAGTCAATCAGCCCCAGCATTTT	CASSGKVNQPQHF
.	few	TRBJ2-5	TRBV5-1	TGCGCCAGCAGCTTGGACCCTCGTCTAGAGACCCAGTACTTC	CASSLDPRLETQYF
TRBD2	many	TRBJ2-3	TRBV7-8	TGTGCCAGCAGCCCACGACTAGCGGGAGGGGTAGATACGCAGTATTTT	CASSPRLAGGVDTQYF
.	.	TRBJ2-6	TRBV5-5	TGTGCCAGCAGCTTGTACGTTACTAATTCTGGGGCCAACGTCCTGACTTTC	CASSLYVTNSGANVLTF
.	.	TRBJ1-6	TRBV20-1	TGCAGTGCACCTCGGTCTGGTTCTAATTCACCCCTCCACTTT	CSAPRSGSNSPLHF
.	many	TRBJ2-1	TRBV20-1	TGCAGTGCTAGAGCATTGGACAATGAGCAGTTCTTC	CSARALDNEQFF
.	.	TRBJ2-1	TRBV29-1	TGCAGCGTTGGGGTAGGGAATGCCTACAATGAGCAGTTCTTC	CSVGVGNAYNEQFF
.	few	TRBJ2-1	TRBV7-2	TGTGCCAGCAGCCCGGGGGGCGGGAGTTCCTACAATGAGCAGTTCTTC	CASSPGGGSSYNEQFF
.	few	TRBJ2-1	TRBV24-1	TGTGCCACCAGTATGGGACGTGACTACAATGAGCAGTTCTTC	CATSMGRDYNEQFF
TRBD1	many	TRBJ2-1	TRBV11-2	TGTGCCAGCAGCTTAGGGGACAGGGAAGGTGAGCAGTTCTTC	CASSLGDREGEQFF
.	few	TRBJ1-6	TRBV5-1	TGCGCCAGCAGCTCTCGAGGGGGTTCACCCCTCCACTTT	CASSSRGGSPLHF
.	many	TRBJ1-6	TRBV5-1	TGCGCCAGCAGCTTGGTGGGCTCCTATAATTCACCCCTCCACTTT	CASSLVGSYNSPLHF
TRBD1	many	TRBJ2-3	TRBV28	TGTGCCAGCGAAAAGGGGGCAACAGATACGCAGTATTTT	CASEKGATDTQYF
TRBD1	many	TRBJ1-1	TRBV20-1	TGCAGTGCGGCCGGACAGGGTAACACTGAAGCTTTCTTT	CSAAGQGNTEAFF